These 32 T cell receptor beta chains share one sample of origin, sequenced in a study of cytomegalovirus exposure and HLA in healthy donors. The repertoire was sequenced with immunoSEQ multiplex PCR; TCRdb's copy has only in-frame clones and lacks some. The sample lists over 150,000 clones, about nine tenths occurring once. The sequenced material came from PBMCs. Source of these receptors: a woman under 40 in good health and CMV-seronegative.

In its sample, this clone was seen a few times. This CDR3 reads CASSPNRGGGYTF. The CDR3 DNA reads as TGTGCCAGCAGCCCAAACAGGGGTGGTGGCTACACCTTC. The chain has TRBV7-9 and TRBJ1-2; 7 nucleotides agree with TRBD1. The V gene's germline CDR1 is SEHNR and CDR2 FQNEAQ (reference sequence). There are 13 residues in the CDR3. J was trimmed by 7 bases and V by 5 bases; bases with no gene match: 7.

This clone came up once. CDR3 residues: CASSHTNNEQFF. The CDR3 DNA reads TGTGCCAGCAGCCATACAAACAATGAGCAGTTCTTC. This chain uses TRBV16 with TRBJ2-1; no definite D call. V was cut by 3 bases and J by 5 bases, with 5 bases left in between. Germline V gene data show CDR1 as KGHSY and CDR2 as FQNENV. This CDR3 comprises 12 residues.

This sequence joins TRBV28 and TRBJ2-3, with TRBD2 matching over 13 bases. V shed 5 bases and J 7 bases; nucleotides not matched to a gene: 12. The germline CDR1 and CDR2 sequences are MDHEN and SYDVKM. The length of the CDR3 is 17 residues. The DNA for the CDR3 is TGTGCCAGCAGTCCCGGGACTAGCGGGATGCGCCGCTATACGCAGTATTTT. This gives the protein CASSPGTSGMRRYTQYF.

The chain joins TRBV11-2 to TRBJ2-7; no definite D call. V was clipped by 2 bases and J by 5 bases, with 10 bases between them. Germline values: CDR1 SGHAT, CDR2 FQNNGV. This CDR3 has 13 residues. The CDR3 here is CASSLIGQNEQYF. DNA for the CDR3: TGTGCCAGCAGCTTAATAGGGCAGAACGAGCAGTACTTC.

For the CDR3, the DNA is TGTGCCAGTAGTTGGCGGGGAGCTCCCTACGAGCAGTACTTC. Amino acids: CASSWRGAPYEQYF. The J gene is TRBJ2-7, the V gene TRBV19; weak D call: TRBD2 (6 bases). Deletions cut 5 bases from V and 2 bases from J, with 13 bases between. The CDR3 sequence is 14 residues long. From germline, CDR1 is LNHDA and CDR2 SQIVND (reference sequence).

The chain employs TRBV25-1 and TRBJ1-2; perhaps TRBD1 as D (5 bases). This CDR3 has 16 amino acids. Germline CDR1 MGHDK, CDR2 SYGVNS. The V end lost 1 base, the J end lost 6 bases, and 18 bases lay between the germline ends. The CDR3 nucleotides are TGTGCCAGCAGTGAATTAGGAGGGGCGGTGAAGGATGGCTACACCTTC. Its protein is CASSELGGAVKDGYTF.

Comments on this clone: A read error may produce the germline difference seen at one junction end. The rearrangement links TRBV11-2 to TRBJ2-2; D unclear. Germline V CDR1 and CDR2: SGHAT, FQNNGV. This CDR3 has 15 amino acids. This CDR3 reads CASSIDGRPTGELFF. The CDR3 DNA sequence: TGTGCCAGCAGCATAGACGGCAGACCCACCGGGGAGCTGTTTTTT.

The gene calls are TRBV14 and TRBJ2-5; tentatively, D is TRBD1 (5 bases). Germline CDR1 is SGHDN and CDR2 is FVKESK. V lost 4 bases, J lost 0 bases, and 9 bases lay in between. This CDR3 comprises 14 residues. In DNA form, the CDR3 reads TGTGCCAGCAGCCCCCAAGGGGACCAAGAGACCCAGTACTTC. Encoded protein: CASSPQGDQETQYF.

This chain uses TRBV28 with TRBJ2-5; TRBD1 agrees at 8 bases. Unmatched junction bases numbered 10, after V lost 5 bases and J lost 5 bases. Germline CDR1 reads MDHEN; CDR2 reads SYDVKM. The CDR3 runs to 15 residues. CDR3 DNA: TGTGCCAGCAGTGTCCCCAGGGGGCCGGGGGAGACCCAGTACTTC. It yields the protein CASSVPRGPGETQYF.

The chain carries TRBV7-9 and TRBJ2-1, with 11 bases lining up with TRBD2. This CDR3 spans 17 amino acids. The J segment lost 5 bases and the V segment lost 0 bases, leaving 6 bases of the junction unmatched. Germline V gives CDR1 SEHNR, CDR2 FQNEAQ (reference sequence). CDR3 sequence: CASSLALGSGGDNEQFF. CDR3 bases: TGTGCCAGCAGCTTAGCGCTCGGTAGCGGGGGGGACAATGAGCAGTTCTTC. Complete variable domain (other parts from reference TRBV7-9 and TRBJ2-1): DTGVSQNPRHKITKRGQNVTFRCDPISEHNRLYWYRQTLGQGPEFLTYFQNEAQLEKSRLLSDRFSAERPKGSFSTLEIQRTEQGDSAMYLCASSLALGSGGDNEQFFGPGTRLTVL.

The rearrangement joins TRBV5-5 to TRBJ1-4, with D possibly TRBD1 on 6 matching bases. Germline V gene data show CDR1 as SGHKS and CDR2 as YYEKEE (reference sequence). The CDR3 consists of 17 residues. The V and J ends lost 0 bases and 4 bases respectively, with 16 bases between them. The CDR3 sequence is CASSLDFRTVLNEKLFF. In DNA, the CDR3 is TGTGCCAGCAGCTTGGATTTTCGGACAGTCCTTAATGAAAAACTGTTTTTT.

The sample holds a few counts of this clone. The chain combines TRBV7-2 with TRBJ1-5; TRBD1 matches 9 bases. V trimming: 5 bases; J trimming: 9 bases; junction bases outside the gene matches: 11. This CDR3 is built from 15 residues. Germline V gene lookup returns CDR1 SGHTA and CDR2 FQGNSA. CDR3 loop: CASSQVGQGIVPQHF. In nucleotides, the CDR3 is TGTGCCAGCAGCCAGGTGGGACAGGGTATAGTGCCCCAGCATTTT.

The V gene is TRBV5-1, the J gene TRBJ2-2; perhaps D is TRBD1 or TRBD2 (5 bases each). The CDR3 is made up of 15 amino acids. CDR1 and CDR2 from the germline V gene are SGHRS and YFSETQ. Trimming shortened V by 3 bases and J by 6 bases, and 15 bases separated the two germline ends. DNA for the CDR3: TGCGCCAGCAGCTCCCCCACAGGACTGTCCGGGGAGCTGTTTTTT. It translates to CASSSPTGLSGELFF.

The count of this clone is one. The chain recombines TRBV18 with TRBJ2-7; TRBD1 matches at 8 bases. Germline CDR1 KGHSH, CDR2 LQKENI. With V trimmed by 3 bases and J by 3 bases, 7 bases remained unmatched. CDR3 size: 15 residues. The CDR3 DNA reads TGTGCCAGCTCACCGGGGCCAGGGGGCCTCTACGAGCAGTACTTC. Its translation is CASSPGPGGLYEQYF.

V and J are TRBV5-4 and TRBJ2-1; D is possibly TRBD2 (6 bases). This CDR3 has 15 residues. V dropped 0 bases and J dropped 2 bases, with 9 bases sitting between them. CDR1 is SGHNT, CDR2 YYREEE, per germline (reference sequence). CDR3 loop: CASSLGGVTYNEQFF. Written as DNA, the CDR3 is TGTGCCAGCAGCTTGGGGGGGGTTACCTACAATGAGCAGTTCTTC. Combining the CDR3 with reference TRBV5-4 and TRBJ2-1 gives the whole variable domain ETGVTQSPTHLIKTRGQQVTLRCSSQSGHNTVSWYQQALGQGPQFIFQYYREEENGRGNFPPRFSGLQFPNYSSELNVNALELDDSALYLCASSLGGVTYNEQFFGPGTRLTVL.

The V gene is TRBV6-5, the J gene TRBJ1-4, with TRBD1 identical over 9 bases. Germline V gene data show CDR1 as MNHEY and CDR2 as SVGAGI. Germline trimming cut 7 bases from V and 6 bases from J; bases unmatched to any gene: 6. The CDR3 runs to 14 residues. The CDR3 DNA follows: TGTGCCAGCAACAAGGGGACAGGGCATGAAAAACTGTTTTTT. It yields the protein CASNKGTGHEKLFF.

This clone appeared a single time. The chain uses TRBV5-6 and TRBJ1-1; TRBD1 might be the D (6 bases). Per the germline V gene, CDR1 is SGHDT and CDR2 is YYEEEE. The CDR3 length is 15 residues. V lost 0 bases to trimming and J lost 6 bases, with 15 bases between them. CDR3 bases: TGTGCCAGCAGCTTGGCGTGGGGGCCTAACGCTGAAGCTTTCTTT. Its protein product is CASSLAWGPNAEAFF. The full variable domain, rest sourced from reference TRBV5-6 and TRBJ1-1, is DAGVTQSPTHLIKTRGQQVTLRCSPKSGHDTVSWYQQALGQGPQFIFQYYEEEERQRGNFPDRFSGHQFPNYSSELNVNALLLGDSALYLCASSLAWGPNAEAFFGQGTRLTVV.

The V and J genes are TRBV6-5 and TRBJ1-1; D remains ambiguous. This CDR3 region has 13 residues. The V end was cut by 7 bases, the J end by 0 bases, with 9 bases between. The germline V gene has CDR1 MNHEY and CDR2 SVGAGI. The CDR3 protein is CASKNSMNTEAFF. CDR3 in DNA: TGTGCCAGCAAAAACAGCATGAACACTGAAGCTTTCTTT.

The genes are TRBV14 and TRBJ2-1, with 10 positions matching TRBD2. The V gene end was trimmed by 4 bases and the J gene end by 8 bases; junction bases not matched to a gene: 11. The CDR3 has 16 residues. The germline CDR1 and CDR2 sequences are SGHDN and FVKESK. CDR3 region: CASSPWTSGAWDEQFF. The DNA of the CDR3 is TGTGCCAGCAGCCCTTGGACTAGCGGAGCATGGGATGAGCAGTTCTTC.

The chain combines TRBV6-5 with TRBJ1-4; D is unclear. This CDR3 region has 14 residues. Trimming took 4 bases from V and 7 from J, leaving 13 bases between them. From germline, CDR1 is MNHEY and CDR2 SVGAGI. CDR3 sequence reads: CASSFTDVGEKLFF. The DNA of the CDR3 is TGTGCCAGCAGTTTCACGGATGTTGGTGAAAAACTGTTTTTT.

CDR3 region: CASSPSSRTDTQYF. CDR3 DNA: TGTGCCAGCAGTCCCAGCTCCAGGACAGATACGCAGTATTTT. The chain uses TRBV28 and TRBJ2-3; D is unclear. CDR1 and CDR2 from the germline V gene are MDHEN and SYDVKM. The CDR3 runs to 14 residues. Trimming pared 5 bases from V and 3 bases from J, leaving 12 bases between. Full variable domain (outside the CDR3, taken from reference TRBV28 and TRBJ2-3): DVKVTQSSRYLVKRTGEKVFLECVQDMDHENMFWYRQDPGLGLRLIYFSYDVKMKEKGDIPEGYSVSREKKERFSLILESASTNQTSMYLCASSPSSRTDTQYFGPGTRLTVL.

V usage is TRBV11-2 and J usage is TRBJ2-7, with unresolved D. Trimming shortened V by 1 base and J by 3 bases, and 16 bases separated the two germline ends. This CDR3 is 16 amino acids long. Germline V gene sequence: CDR1 SGHAT, CDR2 FQNNGV. Here the CDR3 reads CASSLAPPTSGYEQYF. CDR3 in DNA: TGTGCCAGCAGCTTAGCTCCTCCTACAAGTGGCTACGAGCAGTACTTC.

The rearrangement links TRBV2 to TRBJ2-5; no definite D call. V lost 7 bases, J lost 2 bases, and 17 bases lay in between. Per the germline V gene, CDR1 is SNHLY and CDR2 is FYNNEI. The CDR3 sequence is 15 residues long. CDR3 sequence: CASKEYLTPQETQYF. The DNA of the CDR3 is TGTGCCAGCAAGGAGTATCTGACTCCTCAAGAGACCCAGTACTTC.

V gene TRBV5-1 combines with J gene TRBJ2-7, with 7 positions matching TRBD1. Per germline, CDR1 SGHRS and CDR2 YFSETQ. The trim removed 3 bases at V and 3 bases at J, leaving 9 bases unmatched. The CDR3 length is 15 residues. The CDR3 sequence: CASSSGTVFGYEQYF. CDR3 coding DNA: TGCGCCAGCAGCTCCGGGACAGTATTTGGCTACGAGCAGTACTTC.

The rearrangement uses TRBV5-1 and TRBJ2-5; D remains unclear. V was cut by 0 bases and J by 2 bases, with 8 bases left in between. Germline lookup yields CDR1 SGHRS and CDR2 YFSETQ. CDR3 length: 14 residues. CDR3 amino acids: CASSLVGQQETQYF. The CDR3 region has the DNA TGCGCCAGCAGCTTGGTCGGGCAGCAAGAGACCCAGTACTTC.

The rearrangement uses TRBV6-5 and TRBJ2-7; D unresolved. The CDR3 contains 11 residues. Germline V gives CDR1 MNHEY, CDR2 SVGAGI. V was shortened by 7 bases and J by 2 bases, with 6 bases between the two germline ends. The CDR3 nucleotides read TGTGCCAGCAACACCGCCTACGAGCAGTACTTC. This encodes CASNTAYEQYF.

A single count supports this clone. The chain recombines TRBV20-1 with TRBJ1-1; D ambiguous. There are 11 residues in the CDR3. Per germline, CDR1 DFQATT and CDR2 SNEGSKA (reference sequence). Here the CDR3 reads CGFWALPEAFF. DNA of the CDR3: TGCGGCTTTTGGGCGCTCCCTGAAGCTTTCTTT.

This clone was seen a few times. This chain connects TRBV9 to TRBJ2-7; 7 bases map to TRBD1. This CDR3 has 12 amino acids. V dropped 6 bases and J dropped 2; count of bases not matched to a gene: 2. Germline V gene data show CDR1 as SGDLS and CDR2 as YYNGEE. In DNA form, the CDR3 reads TGTGCCAGCATGGGACAGACCTACGAGCAGTACTTC. Translating it yields CASMGQTYEQYF.

This chain joins TRBV29-1 and TRBJ1-2; D uncertain. CDR3 size: 13 residues. Germline CDR1 and CDR2: SQVTM and ANQGSEA. Trimming left V 1 base short and J 3 bases short, with 9 bases between. This CDR3 is CSVEGELHYGYTF. The CDR3 region has the DNA TGCAGCGTTGAAGGGGAGTTGCACTATGGCTACACCTTC.

This chain joins TRBV5-1 and TRBJ2-2; D remains unclear. CDR3 length: 14 residues. The V and J ends lost 1 base and 3 bases respectively, with 7 bases between them. The germline V gene encodes CDR1 SGHRS and CDR2 YFSETQ. CDR3 bases: TGCGCCAGCAGCTTGTTCATGGACACCGGGGAGCTGTTTTTT. It translates to CASSLFMDTGELFF.

The chain joins TRBV2 to TRBJ1-5; tentative D call: TRBD1 (5 bases). Germline assignment: CDR1 SNHLY and CDR2 FYNNEI. The V end was cut by 6 bases, the J end by 3 bases, with 21 bases between. This CDR3 has 17 residues. In DNA, the CDR3 is TGTGCCAGCAGGAGCCGAGGGAATGACAGAGACAATCAGCCCCAGCATTTT. It encodes CASRSRGNDRDNQPQHF.

This clone was found a few times. The V call is TRBV10-3, the J call TRBJ1-1; the match to TRBD1 covers 9 bases. The J segment lost 4 bases and the V segment lost 10 bases, leaving 7 bases of the junction unmatched. This CDR3 has 13 amino acids. Germline CDR1 and CDR2: ENHRY and SYGVKD. CDR3 bases: TGTGCCACCTACAGGGGGCAGGGCACTGAAGCTTTCTTT. It translates to CATYRGQGTEAFF.